This T cell receptor (beta chain) derives from a study of OX40 agonist ivuxolimab in advanced cancers. Overall study findings and caveats: The expanded peripheral T cells' antigen specificity was not determined.

With regard to this clone: What it recognizes is unknown.

The CDR3 length is 16 residues. Looked up from germline, CDR1 is MNHEY and CDR2 is SMNVEV (reference sequence). V dropped 3 bases and J dropped 7; count of bases not matched to a gene: 8. Generated by immunoSEQ multiplex PCR, the TCRdb table keeps only in-frame clones and is missing some. The table includes tens of thousands of clones, over 75% detected once. Specimen: CD4+ or CD8+ T cells sorted from blood, collected in a trial of the OX40 agonist ivuxolimab. The receptor was derived from an adult with an advanced solid tumor such as melanoma, head and neck, liver or kidney cancer. J is TRBJ2-7 and V is TRBV27, with 14 bases matching TRBD2. Written as DNA, the CDR3 is TGTGCCAGCAGTTTTGGGGGACTAGCGGGAGTGGAAGAGCAGTACTTC. It yields the protein CASSFGGLAGVEEQYF.